This T cell receptor beta chain was recovered during a study of sequential checkpoint blockade in melanoma. The table came from immunoSEQ multiplex PCR; TCRdb's copy has only in-frame clones and leaves some out. This table holds approximately 12,000 clones, around two thirds found once. Treatment of the sample: randomized to nivolumab then ipilimumab (arm A) or the reverse (arm B). Patients had received no earlier DNA-damaging chemotherapy. From thawed PBMCs, live CD3+CD8+ cells negative for CD19 and CD56 were sorted. This clone was seen just once. This CDR3 spans 18 amino acids. This chain connects TRBV21-1 to TRBJ2-7; TRBD2 is taken as the D call from the table, unchecked against the DNA. TRBV21-1 is a known pseudogene. The receptor's source is a human donor with melanoma. The sample in question was CD8+ T cells sorted from blood (inferred from file names), obtained from a patient given nivolumab and ipilimumab in sequence. The CDR3 is CASSKERLAGPLSYEQYF. CDR3 nucleotide sequence: TGTGCCAGCAGCAAAGAAAGGCTAGCGGGGCCCCTCTCCTACGAGCAGTACTTC.